Following are 4 T cell receptor beta chains from one sample sequenced in a study of T cell repertoires in cytomegalovirus infection. These receptors lack a known antigen. TCRdb reanalysed the reads using MiXCR and keeps one entry per CDR3 protein. This sample carries about 570,000 distinct CDR3 sequences, about 39% of them seen once, and the ten largest clones take about 48%. The source material was cultured PBMCs, sampled from culture after CMV antigen stimulation. These receptors were collected from a human donor in good health (CMV status not recorded). Some clones in this sample may be carry-over from other donors' samples.

The chain carries TRBV6-1 and TRBJ1-4; no clear D gene. This CDR3 has 14 amino acids. Germline V gives CDR1 MNHNS, CDR2 SASEGT. V lost 2 bases and J 6 bases, leaving 10 bases between the germline ends. For the CDR3, the DNA is TGTGCCAGCAGTGAAAACTCGGGAGATGAAAAACTGTTTTTT. It yields the protein CASSENSGDEKLFF.

The chain combines TRBV7-9 with TRBJ2-5, with a possible D match to TRBD2 (6 bases). CDR3 length: 12 residues. Per the germline V gene, CDR1 is SEHNR and CDR2 is FQNEAQ (reference sequence). V lost 7 bases, J lost 3 bases, and 9 bases lay in between. CDR3 in amino acids: CASTWGEETQYF. Written as DNA, the CDR3 is TGTGCCAGCACGTGGGGGGAAGAGACCCAGTACTTC. The full variable domain, with the rest looked up from reference TRBV7-9 and TRBJ2-5, is DTGVSQNPRHKITKRGQNVTFRCDPISEHNRLYWYRQTLGQGPEFLTYFQNEAQLEKSRLLSDRFSAERPKGSFSTLEIQRTEQGDSAMYLCASTWGEETQYFGPGTRLLVL.

The V and J genes are TRBV6-6 and TRBJ2-3; perhaps TRBD2 as D (6 bases). This CDR3 is built from 13 residues. Germline V gene lookup returns CDR1 MNHNY and CDR2 SVGAGI (reference sequence). V was clipped by 7 bases and J by 6 bases, with 14 bases between them. The CDR3, as DNA: TGTGCCAGCACCCAACCCGCGGGGGATACGCAGTATTTT. Translation gives CASTQPAGDTQYF.

This clonotype was counted only a few times. The chain employs TRBV12-3 or TRBV12-4 and TRBJ2-1; tentative D call: TRBD1 (6 bases). The CDR3 loop spans 14 amino acids. Trimming shortened V by 6 bases and J by 5 bases, and 14 bases separated the two germline ends. CDR3 DNA sequence: TGTGCCAGCAGAAGGACAGAACCAAACAATGAGCAGTTCTTC. Its translation is CASRRTEPNNEQFF.